The entry below gives a single TCR beta chain sequence along with its context. Trimming pared 6 bases from V and 0 bases from J, leaving 11 bases between. Germline V lookup: CDR1 SNHLY, CDR2 FYNNEI. This CDR3 comprises 15 residues. The data stem from a study of shared clonotypes between healthy human individuals. Across the study: The donor group consisted of two women and three men, aged 18 to 49.

Assay used: immunoSEQ multiplex PCR; TCRdb lists only in-frame clones, some missing. The table lists some 2,000,000 clones, roughly 94% of them singletons. The sequence came from a man between 18 and 29 years old in good health. Sequenced: naive CD4+ T cells sorted from blood. Subset: CD45RA+ positively selected. The V and J genes are TRBV2 and TRBJ1-4; maybe TRBD1 (5 bases). The CDR3 reads CASRQDAATNEKLFF. CDR3 nucleotides: TGTGCCAGCAGACAGGACGCAGCAACTAATGAAAAACTGTTTTTT. Filled out from reference TRBV2 and TRBJ1-4, the complete variable domain reads EPEVTQTPSHQVTQMGQEVILRCVPISNHLYFYWYRQILGQKVEFLVSFYNNEISEKSEIFDDQFSVERPDGSNFTLKIRSTKLEDSAMYFCASRQDAATNEKLFFGSGTQLSVL.